These T cell receptor beta chains were read from a single sample in a study of blood T cell repertoires in COVID-19. Sequencing was performed with immunoSEQ multiplex PCR; in TCRdb, only in-frame clones are kept and a portion is missing. Of around 340,000 clones detected, roughly 90% appear once; the ten largest clones hold approximately 1%. The material sequenced was PBMCs or T cells enriched from blood (not recorded which). The receptor set was obtained from a woman aged 25 to 39 who had been exposed to COVID-19. The CDR3 runs from the conserved cysteine through the conserved F or W. The D gene is left open where the match is weak. A clone size is listed for some rows: how often the clone was seen (once, few, many), or a class if it is expanded.

CDR3 DNA	CDR3 protein	D gene	V gene	J gene	clone size
TGCGCCAGCAGCCCAGGACAGGGTGAAGGCTACACCTTC	CASSPGQGEGYTF	TRBD1	TRBV5-1	TRBJ1-2	few
TGTGCCAGCTCACCACAGGGGGCCGGTGAAAAACTGTTTTTT	CASSPQGAGEKLFF	TRBD1	TRBV18	TRBJ1-4	-
TGCAGCGTTGTTGGACTAGCGGGAGATCAAGAGCAGTTCTTC	CSVVGLAGDQEQFF	TRBD2	TRBV29-1	TRBJ2-1	-
TGTGCCAGCAGTTTATCGCCGGCGGGGGCGTCGGCAGATACGCAGTATTTT	CASSLSPAGASADTQYF	-	TRBV27	TRBJ2-3	-
TGTGCCAGCAGTCCCACTAGCGGACACGACACCGGGGAGCTGTTTTTT	CASSPTSGHDTGELFF	TRBD2	TRBV27	TRBJ2-2	few
TGTGCCAGCAGTTACCCCCGGGGACAGGGCTATGGCTACACCTTC	CASSYPRGQGYGYTF	TRBD1	TRBV28	TRBJ1-2	once
TGTGCCAGCAAGCAGGAGGTTCGGGACTATGGCTACACCTTC	CASKQEVRDYGYTF	-	TRBV19	TRBJ1-2	once
TGTGCCAGCAGTTTGAACCACGCGTATGGCTACACCTTC	CASSLNHAYGYTF	-	TRBV27	TRBJ1-2	-
TGCAGCGCCTACGGGAGGACCTACGAGCAGTACTTC	CSAYGRTYEQYF	TRBD2	TRBV29-1	TRBJ2-7	-
TGTGCCAGCAGTTTCTTCCAGGGTTGGCAGACCCAGTACTTC	CASSFFQGWQTQYF	-	TRBV28	TRBJ2-5	-
TGTGCCAGCAGTTTGGGACAGGTCACGTACGAGCAGTACTTC	CASSLGQVTYEQYF	TRBD1	TRBV6-5	TRBJ2-7	few
TGTGCCAGTAGTATTGCGGGGGGCTCCTACAATGAGCAGTTCTTC	CASSIAGGSYNEQFF	TRBD2	TRBV19	TRBJ2-1	-
TGTGCCAGCAGCACCGACAGGGCGGACGGCTACACCTTC	CASSTDRADGYTF	TRBD1	TRBV12-3/TRBV12-4	TRBJ1-2	-
TGTGCCAGCTCACCCCAGGGAACGGGCTCCTACGAGCAGTACTTC	CASSPQGTGSYEQYF	-	TRBV18	TRBJ2-7	-
TGTGCCAGCAGTTCCACCGGACAACCCAATCAGCCCCAGCATTTT	CASSSTGQPNQPQHF	-	TRBV28	TRBJ1-5	-
TGTGCCAGCAGTTCCGCGAGACAGGGGGCGCGGAATGAGCAGTTCTTC	CASSSARQGARNEQFF	TRBD1	TRBV6-5	TRBJ2-1	-
TGTGCCAGCAGTTCCGGACAGGGGGCGTTAGTCAATCAGCCCCAGCATTTT	CASSSGQGALVNQPQHF	TRBD1	TRBV28	TRBJ1-5	-
TGTGCCAGCAGCCAAGATCGGGGGACCGCGAGCACCGGGGAGCTGTTTTTT	CASSQDRGTASTGELFF	-	TRBV3-1/TRBV3-2	TRBJ2-2	-
TGTGCCAGCAGCCCCAGGACAGGATTAGCCTACGAGCAGTACTTC	CASSPRTGLAYEQYF	TRBD1	TRBV11-3	TRBJ2-7	-
TGTGCCAGCAGCCAAGATCCCGTTGGGCATCAGCCCCAGCATTTT	CASSQDPVGHQPQHF	-	TRBV3-1/TRBV3-2	TRBJ1-5	-
TGTGCCACCAGCAGGCTACCTCCCGAGCAGTTCTTC	CATSRLPPEQFF	-	TRBV15	TRBJ2-1	-
TGTGCCAGCAGTCTACGACCAAGGGGCACAGGGGATCTCGGCTACACCTTC	CASSLRPRGTGDLGYTF	TRBD1	TRBV6-2/TRBV6-3	TRBJ1-2	-
TGCGCCAGCAGCAGAACAGGGGATAGTTACAATGAGCAGTTCTTC	CASSRTGDSYNEQFF	TRBD1	TRBV5-1	TRBJ2-1	-
TGTGCCAGCAGCCCTCTCGCGGGAGAGCCTCACAATGAGCAGTTCTTC	CASSPLAGEPHNEQFF	TRBD2	TRBV9	TRBJ2-1	-
TGTGCCAGCAGTGAATCGGGAGTGGCAGGAAACTATGGCTACACCTTC	CASSESGVAGNYGYTF	-	TRBV25-1	TRBJ1-2	-
TGTGCCAGCAGCCACCGCCGGACAGGGGTGTGGACAGATACGCAGTATTTT	CASSHRRTGVWTDTQYF	TRBD1	TRBV11-3	TRBJ2-3	-
TGTGCCATCAGGGACAGGGAGAGGAACACCGGGGAGCTGTTTTTT	CAIRDRERNTGELFF	TRBD1	TRBV10-3	TRBJ2-2	-
TGTGCCAGCAGCGCCACCTCAGGGGGCATCATAAGGGTGGACGAAAAACTGTTTTTT	CASSATSGGIIRVDEKLFF	TRBD1	TRBV9	TRBJ1-4	-
TGTGCCAGCAGCCGGGGGGCGCATGGCACCGGGGAGCTGTTTTTT	CASSRGAHGTGELFF	-	TRBV6-5	TRBJ2-2	-
TGCGCCAGCAGCAGAGGGAGCTCTGGAAACACCATATATTTT	CASSRGSSGNTIYF	-	TRBV5-1	TRBJ1-3	-
TGTGCCAGCAGTCCCGACAGGGCCTATGGCTACACCTTC	CASSPDRAYGYTF	TRBD1	TRBV28	TRBJ1-2	-
TGTGCCAGCAGCAACTTTTTTCTCCGGGACAGGGGAGAGACCCAGTACTTC	CASSNFFLRDRGETQYF	TRBD1	TRBV11-2	TRBJ2-5	-
TGTGCCAGCAGCCCCCGACTAGGGGCGGACGAGCAGTACTTC	CASSPRLGADEQYF	-	TRBV7-6	TRBJ2-7	-
TGCGCCAGCAGGGTCCCTAGCGGGACGAGCGAGCAGTACTTC	CASRVPSGTSEQYF	TRBD2	TRBV5-1	TRBJ2-7	-
TGTGCCAGCAGTAGCCCCGGACAGGGGAAACAGCCCCAGCATTTT	CASSSPGQGKQPQHF	TRBD1	TRBV6-2/TRBV6-3	TRBJ1-5	-
TGCGCCAGCAGCCTACAGGGGGAGCGAGGGGAGACCCAGTACTTC	CASSLQGERGETQYF	TRBD1	TRBV5-1	TRBJ2-5	-
TGTGCCAGCAGTTTTTCGGGACTACTCTCTGGGGCCAACGTCCTGACTTTC	CASSFSGLLSGANVLTF	TRBD2	TRBV28	TRBJ2-6	-
TGCAGCGCTCAAGAGACAGGGGATCAGCCCCAGCATTTT	CSAQETGDQPQHF	TRBD1	TRBV29-1	TRBJ1-5	-
TGTGCCAGCAGCTGGGTGGCCCTAGCGGGAGAGGTCTATGAGCAGTTCTTC	CASSWVALAGEVYEQFF	TRBD2	TRBV5-5	TRBJ2-1	-
TGTGCCGATGTGTGGGGAGAAGGCTACAATGAGCAGTTCTTC	CADVWGEGYNEQFF	-	TRBV9	TRBJ2-1	-
TGTGCCAGTAGTATTGTGGGACTGAACAATTCACCCCTCCACTTT	CASSIVGLNNSPLHF	-	TRBV19	TRBJ1-6	-
TGTGCCAGCAGCTTAGGACCCGGGACACCCTCAGGGGCCCAGCATTTT	CASSLGPGTPSGAQHF	-	TRBV7-9	TRBJ1-5	-
TGTGCCACCCAGTCACGTACCTCCCCTCAAGAGACCCAGTACTTC	CATQSRTSPQETQYF	-	TRBV2	TRBJ2-5	-
TGTGCCAGCAGCCCCCCCAGGGGGAGAGCCAAAAACATTCAGTACTTC	CASSPPRGRAKNIQYF	TRBD1	TRBV11-2	TRBJ2-4	-
TGTGCCAGCAGCTTAGCTCCGCGGTTGGGGGCCGGAGGACCCTATGGCTACACCTTC	CASSLAPRLGAGGPYGYTF	-	TRBV11-2	TRBJ1-2	-
TGTGCCAGCAGCGCGGGGGACTATTCCCAAGAGACCCAGTACTTC	CASSAGDYSQETQYF	TRBD2	TRBV9	TRBJ2-5	-
TGTGCCAGCTCACCACAGGCGAGAGACTCCTTCCAAGAGACCCAGTACTTC	CASSPQARDSFQETQYF	-	TRBV18	TRBJ2-5	-
TGTGCCAGCAGCCAAATTTTTCGGACAGGGGATGAAAAACTGTTTTTT	CASSQIFRTGDEKLFF	TRBD1	TRBV14	TRBJ1-4	-
TGTGCCAGCGCGGGGAGGACAGGGGGCAGCATCTATGGCTACACCTTC	CASAGRTGGSIYGYTF	TRBD1	TRBV27	TRBJ1-2	-
TGTGCCATCAGTGACCCCACAGTAAGCTCCTACAATGAGCAGTTCTTC	CAISDPTVSSYNEQFF	-	TRBV10-3	TRBJ2-1	once
TGTGCCACCAACAGACAGGGTATGGTTGATGAGCAGTTCTTC	CATNRQGMVDEQFF	TRBD1	TRBV6-5	TRBJ2-1	once
TGCGCCAGCAGCTTGATTATTCTAGCGGGAGGGGTTAATGAGCAGTTCTTC	CASSLIILAGGVNEQFF	TRBD2	TRBV5-1	TRBJ2-1	-
TGTGCCAGTAAAAGGGGCGGGAGCTCCTACAATGAGCAGTTCTTC	CASKRGGSSYNEQFF	TRBD2	TRBV19	TRBJ2-1	-
TGTGCCAGCAGTTTATCGTCGGCACAGTATAATTCACCCCTCCACTTT	CASSLSSAQYNSPLHF	-	TRBV27	TRBJ1-6	-
TGCGCCAGCAGCACTGGCGGGCAGGGAGGCACAAACTATGGCTACACCTTC	CASSTGGQGGTNYGYTF	-	TRBV5-1	TRBJ1-2	-
TGCGCCAGCAGCGATACAGGGGGAAGATGGGGCTACACCTTC	CASSDTGGRWGYTF	TRBD1	TRBV5-1	TRBJ1-2	-
TGCAGTGCTAGTGCAGTTAACTATGGCTACACCTTC	CSASAVNYGYTF	-	TRBV20-1	TRBJ1-2	-